This paragraph covers one T cell receptor beta chain sequence. The data originate from a study of blood T cell repertoires in COVID-19. Study at large: Acute and convalescent COVID-19 samples came from the United States, Italy and Spain. PBMCs, B-cell-depleted T cells, or T cells were the source of the cDNA or gDNA that made up the material.

Germline V gives CDR1 SGHNT, CDR2 YYREEE (reference sequence). With 0 bases clipped from V and 4 bases from J, the junction kept 8 bases outside the gene matches. The CDR3 sequence is 16 residues long. The authors' processing: How many nucleated cells were present was estimated from reference gene primer amplification. Produced via immunoSEQ multiplex PCR; TCRdb's table is partial and in-frame only. The V and J calls and clone size are taken from that table; D and trimming were inferred from the DNA. The sample lists under 75,000 clones, around 83% occurring once. The TCR comes from a human donor in a cohort sampled during active COVID-19. The specimen was peripheral blood. This rearrangement joins TRBV5-4 to TRBJ1-1; 8 bases align to TRBD1. The CDR3 protein is CASSLGGPGGGTEAFF. In DNA form, the CDR3 reads TGTGCCAGCAGCTTGGGGGGGCCAGGGGGCGGCACTGAAGCTTTCTTT.